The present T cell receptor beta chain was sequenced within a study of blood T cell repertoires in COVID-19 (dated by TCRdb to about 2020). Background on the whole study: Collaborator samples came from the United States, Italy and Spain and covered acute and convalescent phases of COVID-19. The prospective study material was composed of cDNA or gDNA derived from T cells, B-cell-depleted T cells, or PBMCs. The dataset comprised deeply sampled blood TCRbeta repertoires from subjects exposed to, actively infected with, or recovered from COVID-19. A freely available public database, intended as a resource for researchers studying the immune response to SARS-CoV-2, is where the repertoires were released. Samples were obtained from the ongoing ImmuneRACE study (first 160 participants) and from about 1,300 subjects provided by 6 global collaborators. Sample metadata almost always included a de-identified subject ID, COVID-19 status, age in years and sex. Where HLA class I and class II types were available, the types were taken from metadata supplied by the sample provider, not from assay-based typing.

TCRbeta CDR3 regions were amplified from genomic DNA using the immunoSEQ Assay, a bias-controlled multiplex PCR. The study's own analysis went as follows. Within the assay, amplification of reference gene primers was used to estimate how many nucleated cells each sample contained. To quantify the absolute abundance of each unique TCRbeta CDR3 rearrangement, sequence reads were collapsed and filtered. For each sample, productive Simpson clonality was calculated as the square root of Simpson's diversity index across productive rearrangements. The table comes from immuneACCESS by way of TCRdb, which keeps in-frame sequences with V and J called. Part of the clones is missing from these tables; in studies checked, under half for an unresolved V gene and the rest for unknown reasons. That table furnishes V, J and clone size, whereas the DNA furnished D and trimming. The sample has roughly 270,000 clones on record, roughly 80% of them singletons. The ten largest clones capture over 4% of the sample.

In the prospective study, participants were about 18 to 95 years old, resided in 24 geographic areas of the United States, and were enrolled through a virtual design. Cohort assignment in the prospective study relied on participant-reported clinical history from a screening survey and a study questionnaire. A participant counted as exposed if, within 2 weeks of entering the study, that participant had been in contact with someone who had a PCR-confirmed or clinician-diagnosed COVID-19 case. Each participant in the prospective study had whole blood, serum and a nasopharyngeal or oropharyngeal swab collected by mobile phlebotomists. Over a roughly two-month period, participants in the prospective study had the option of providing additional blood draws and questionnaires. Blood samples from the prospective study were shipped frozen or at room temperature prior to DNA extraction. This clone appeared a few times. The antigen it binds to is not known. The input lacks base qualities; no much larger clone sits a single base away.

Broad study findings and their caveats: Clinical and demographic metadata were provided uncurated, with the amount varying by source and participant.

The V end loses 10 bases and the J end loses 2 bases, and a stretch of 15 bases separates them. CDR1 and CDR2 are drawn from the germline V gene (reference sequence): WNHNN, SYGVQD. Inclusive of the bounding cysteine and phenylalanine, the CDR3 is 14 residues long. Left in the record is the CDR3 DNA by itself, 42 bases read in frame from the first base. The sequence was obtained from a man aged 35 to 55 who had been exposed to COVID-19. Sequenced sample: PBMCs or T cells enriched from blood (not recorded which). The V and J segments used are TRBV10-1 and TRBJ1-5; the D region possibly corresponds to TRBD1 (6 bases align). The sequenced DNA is TGCGCCACCCCGAGCAGGGGTTGCAATCAGCCCCAGCATTTT. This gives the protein CATPSRGCNQPQHF.